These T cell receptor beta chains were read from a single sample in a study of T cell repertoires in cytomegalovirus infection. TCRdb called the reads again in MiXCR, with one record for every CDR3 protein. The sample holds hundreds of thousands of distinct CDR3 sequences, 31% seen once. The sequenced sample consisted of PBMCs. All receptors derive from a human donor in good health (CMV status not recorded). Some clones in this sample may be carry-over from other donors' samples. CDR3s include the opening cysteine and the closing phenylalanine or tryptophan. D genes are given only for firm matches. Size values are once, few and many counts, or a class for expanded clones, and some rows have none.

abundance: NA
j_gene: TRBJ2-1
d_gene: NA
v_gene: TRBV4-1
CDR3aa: CSSSQDPSPVGNEQFF
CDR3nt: TGTTCCAGCAGCCAAGATCCTAGCCCGGTCGGCAATGAGCAGTTCTTC

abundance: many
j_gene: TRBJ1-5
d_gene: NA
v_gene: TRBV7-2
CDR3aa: CASSRPYSNQPQHF
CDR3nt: TGTGCCAGCAGCCGACCGTATAGCAATCAGCCCCAGCATTTT

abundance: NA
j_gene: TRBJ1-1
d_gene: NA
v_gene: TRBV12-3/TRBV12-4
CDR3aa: CASSFSLFTEAFF
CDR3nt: TGTGCCAGCAGTTTCAGTCTCTTCACTGAAGCTTTCTTT

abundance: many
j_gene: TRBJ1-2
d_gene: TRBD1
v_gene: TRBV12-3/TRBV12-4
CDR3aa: CASSRDRAYGYTF
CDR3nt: TGTGCCAGCAGTCGGGACAGGGCCTATGGCTACACCTTC

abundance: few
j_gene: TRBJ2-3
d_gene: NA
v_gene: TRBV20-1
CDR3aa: CSARPPTDTQYF
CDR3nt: TGCAGTGCTAGGCCTCCCACAGATACGCAGTATTTT

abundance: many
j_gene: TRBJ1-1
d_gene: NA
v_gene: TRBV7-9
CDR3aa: CASSLTGAEAFF
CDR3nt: TGTGCCAGCAGCTTGACGGGCGCGGAAGCTTTCTTT

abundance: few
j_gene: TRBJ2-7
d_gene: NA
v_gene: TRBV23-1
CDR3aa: CASSHPGGPSSYEQYF
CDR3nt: TGCGCCAGCAGTCACCCAGGGGGGCCTAGCTCCTACGAGCAGTACTTC

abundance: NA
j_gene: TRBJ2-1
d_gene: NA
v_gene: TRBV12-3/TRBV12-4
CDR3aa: CASSSGRDNEQFF
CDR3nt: TGTGCCAGCAGTTCGGGCAGGGACAATGAGCAGTTCTTC

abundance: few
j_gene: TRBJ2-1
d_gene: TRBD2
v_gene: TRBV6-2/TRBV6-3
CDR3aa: CASSYGGLAGAYNEQFF
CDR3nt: TGTGCCAGCAGTTACGGAGGACTAGCGGGGGCCTACAATGAGCAGTTCTTC

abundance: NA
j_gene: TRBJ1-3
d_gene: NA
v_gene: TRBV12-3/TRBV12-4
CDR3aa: CASSLGATSGNTIYF
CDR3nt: TGTGCCAGCAGTTTGGGGGCTACCTCTGGAAACACCATATATTTT

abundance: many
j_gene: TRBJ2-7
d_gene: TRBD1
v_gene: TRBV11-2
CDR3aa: CASSPLKGQGFYEQYF
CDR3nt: TGTGCCAGCAGCCCACTTAAGGGACAGGGATTCTACGAGCAGTACTTC

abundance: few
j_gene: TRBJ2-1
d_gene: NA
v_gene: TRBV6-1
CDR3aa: CASSSGRPNEQFF
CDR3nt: TGTGCCAGCAGTTCCGGGCGTCCCAATGAGCAGTTCTTC

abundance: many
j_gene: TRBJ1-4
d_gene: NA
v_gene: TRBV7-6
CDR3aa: CASSHSSVGLNEKLFF
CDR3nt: TGTGCCAGCAGTCACAGCTCGGTCGGTCTTAATGAAAAACTGTTTTTT

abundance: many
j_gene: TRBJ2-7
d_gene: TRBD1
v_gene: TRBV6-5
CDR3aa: CASSYLGQGYEQYF
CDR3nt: TGTGCCAGCAGTTACTTGGGACAGGGGTACGAGCAGTACTTC

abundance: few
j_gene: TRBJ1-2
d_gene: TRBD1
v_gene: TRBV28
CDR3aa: CASSSRDRGDF
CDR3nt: TGTGCCAGCAGTTCGCGAGACAGGGGTGACTTC

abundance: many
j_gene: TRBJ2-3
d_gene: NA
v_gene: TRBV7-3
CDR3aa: CASSFVGDTQYF
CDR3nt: TGTGCCAGCAGCTTCGTCGGTGATACGCAGTATTTT

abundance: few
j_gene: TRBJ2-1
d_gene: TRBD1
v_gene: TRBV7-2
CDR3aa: CASSSRTGSGEQFF
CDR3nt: TGTGCCAGCAGCTCCCGGACAGGGTCGGGTGAGCAGTTCTTC

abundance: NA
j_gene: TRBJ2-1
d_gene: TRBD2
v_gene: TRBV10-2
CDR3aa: CATISLAGGWNEQFF
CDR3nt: TGCGCCACCATCAGCCTAGCGGGGGGTTGGAATGAGCAGTTCTTC

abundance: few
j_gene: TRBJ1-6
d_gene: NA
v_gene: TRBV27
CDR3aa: CASSLYKMVKQGGNSPLHF
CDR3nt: TGTGCCAGCAGTCTATACAAAATGGTCAAACAGGGAGGCAACTCACCCCTCCACTTT

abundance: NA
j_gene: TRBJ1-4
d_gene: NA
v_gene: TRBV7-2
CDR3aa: CASSQNGPTRMGQKLFF
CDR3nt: TGTGCCAGCAGCCAGAATGGGCCCACTAGGATGGGGCAAAAACTGTTTTTT

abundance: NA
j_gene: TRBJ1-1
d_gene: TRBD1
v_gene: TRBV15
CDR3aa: CATSRSAPGGRGLNTEAFF
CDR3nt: TGTGCCACCAGCAGATCAGCCCCAGGAGGGAGGGGGCTGAACACTGAAGCTTTCTTT

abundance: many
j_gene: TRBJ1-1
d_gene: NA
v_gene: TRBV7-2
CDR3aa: CASSIQKNTEAFF
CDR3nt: TGTGCCAGCAGCATACAGAAGAACACTGAAGCTTTCTTT

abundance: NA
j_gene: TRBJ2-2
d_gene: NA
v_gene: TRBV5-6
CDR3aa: CASSLTTNTGELFF
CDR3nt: TGTGCCAGCAGCCTGACTACGAACACCGGGGAGCTGTTTTTT

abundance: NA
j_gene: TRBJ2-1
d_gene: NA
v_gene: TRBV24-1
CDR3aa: CATSGVLQGRSPDNEQFF
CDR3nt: TGTGCCACCAGTGGGGTGTTGCAGGGCCGATCGCCCGACAATGAGCAGTTCTTC

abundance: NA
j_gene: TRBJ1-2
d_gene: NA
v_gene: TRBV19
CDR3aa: CASRHLDSRYGYTF
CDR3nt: TGTGCCAGTCGTCACTTGGACAGTCGCTATGGCTACACCTTC

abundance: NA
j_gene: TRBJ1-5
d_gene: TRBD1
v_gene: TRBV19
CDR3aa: CASSITGTVSQPQHF
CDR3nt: TGTGCCAGTAGTATAACCGGGACAGTGTCGCAGCCCCAGCATTTT

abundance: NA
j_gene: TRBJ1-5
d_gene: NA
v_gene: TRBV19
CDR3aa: CASSPWQLSGNQPQHF
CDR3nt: TGTGCCAGTAGTCCGTGGCAGCTTAGTGGCAATCAGCCCCAGCATTTT

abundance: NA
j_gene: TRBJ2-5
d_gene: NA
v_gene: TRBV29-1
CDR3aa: CSVDLRTGGAQYF
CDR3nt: TGCAGCGTTGACTTGCGGACCGGCGGGGCCCAGTACTTC

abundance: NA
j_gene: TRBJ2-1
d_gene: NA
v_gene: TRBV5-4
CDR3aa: CASSLARGHKGPNEQFF
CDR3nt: TGTGCCAGCAGCTTGGCCCGGGGACACAAGGGCCCCAATGAGCAGTTCTTC

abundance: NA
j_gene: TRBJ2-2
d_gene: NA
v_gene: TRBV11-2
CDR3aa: CASSLVAGEELFF
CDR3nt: TGTGCCAGCAGCTTAGTCGCAGGGGAGGAGCTGTTTTTT

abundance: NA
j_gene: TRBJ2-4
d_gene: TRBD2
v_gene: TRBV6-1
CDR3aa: CASSYAPIIAGEKNIQYF
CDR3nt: TGTGCCAGCAGTTATGCCCCAATTATAGCGGGGGAGAAAAACATTCAGTACTTC